What follows describes a single T cell receptor beta chain. Its target antigen remains unknown. No much larger clonotype is one base removed from it; base qualities were not supplied. The donors belonged to the validation cohort of over a hundred subjects, which was separate from the approximately 610-subject first cohort. This entry is derived from a study of cytomegalovirus exposure and HLA in healthy donors (dated by TCRdb to about 2017). Study-level background: According to a later analysis, one platform produced both the approximately 110 validation repertoires and the 666 repertoires of the first cohort. The study aimed to test whether signatures of past pathogen exposure could be identified by cataloging public T cell receptors. Besides the first cohort of some 670 subjects, a separate validation cohort made up of over 95 different subjects was used. The study combined high-throughput TCR immunosequencing, statistical association of individual TCRs with disease status, and machine learning to predict cytomegalovirus infection status.

Libraries came from the immunoSEQ multiplex PCR assay. Processing in the source paper ran as follows. To diagnose cytomegalovirus status from the catalog of TCR beta chain sequences, a statistical classification framework was built. Not all clones reach the TCRdb copy of this immuneACCESS table, which keeps in-frame sequences only. Checked studies attribute under half of the gap to unresolved V genes and leave the rest unexplained. From that table come the V and J calls and clone size; the DNA was used to work out D and trimming. Here the sample has approximately 110,000 clones; roughly 86% occur a single time. The top ten clones comprise roughly 4.2% of the sample. Points the paper makes about the study in general: In vitro tests confirmed that a few of the cytomegalovirus-associated TCR beta chains recognize cytomegalovirus antigens. In the study, around 150 TCR beta chains were listed as associated with cytomegalovirus. All 110 or so repertoires were used to score co-occurrence in the validation cohort in a later analysis, because that analysis had no HLA typing for the cohort. The classifier was reported to diagnose cytomegalovirus status with high specificity and sensitivity in both the original and validation cohorts. Most TCR sequences were seen in very few donors, while some public TCRs were found in many individuals. The authors suggested that the approach could potentially be extended to other disease states and immunological phenotypes. In a later analysis, TCRs clustered in the first cohort were found to also tend to co-occur in the roughly 130 validation repertoires, with 85% to 95% of cluster scores above 0.

This clonotype was obtained from a young woman in good health and CMV-seropositive. Sequencing input: PBMCs.

The DNA reads as follows: TGTGCCAGCAGTGACTCGATAGCGGGAGTGGATACGCAGTATTTT. Its coded protein is CASSDSIAGVDTQYF. This chain is built from TRBV6-4 and TRBJ2-3, with 9 central nucleotides matching TRBD2. The germline V end is reduced by 0 bases and the J end by 6 bases; junction bases left unmatched: 4. CDR1 MRHNA and CDR2 SNTAGT are derived from the germline V gene. From cysteine to phenylalanine, the CDR3 is 15 amino acids long. Only the CDR3 region is kept as DNA, spanning 45 bases read in frame from base 1.